Detailed here is one T cell receptor (beta chain). Its specificity is not known. TCRdb keeps only in-frame clones here, not all; method: immunoSEQ multiplex PCR. Altogether about 110,000 clones are present, roughly 84% being singletons, with the ten largest covering around 3.2%. The data were taken from a study of T cell responses to AZD1222 COVID-19 vaccine. Points from the study as a whole: Spike-specific TCR breadth and depth were elevated following two AZD1222 doses. Just 6 or 7 people given AZD1222 tested seropositive at baseline. Reportedly, nearly half the spike-specific TCRs target unmutated variant regions.

The CDR3 is 12 amino acids. Germline-derived CDR1 and CDR2 are KGHSH and LQKENI. V dropped 3 bases and J dropped 8 bases, with 10 bases sitting between them. V gene TRBV18 combines with J gene TRBJ1-1, with D hard to call. The sequences come from peripheral blood, collected on day 0 of AZD1222 vaccination. This clonotype was sampled from an adult in good health. In DNA form, the CDR3 reads TGTGCCAGCTCACCCGACACGGCGGAAGCTTTCTTT. Translation: CASSPDTAEAFF.